This T cell receptor beta chain was retrieved from a study of Graves' ophthalmopathy and Graves' hyperthyroidism. Study-level background: No progression to ophthalmopathy over 18 months defined stable hyperthyroidism.

Germline CDR1 SGHNT, CDR2 YYREEE (reference sequence). The V end was cut by 5 bases, the J end by 6 bases, with 14 bases between. The CDR3 sequence is 14 residues long. Orbital computed tomography, thyroid ultrasound, TRAb, serum thyroxine and clinical symptoms formed the basis of diagnosis. Transcripts of RNA were the source for amplifying TCR beta CDR3 regions. HTBI primers primed a first-round RT-PCR, and a second-round multiplex PCR followed. TCRdb reanalysed the multiplex PCR reads using MiXCR and keeps one entry per CDR3 protein. The top ten hold around 10% of the sample, which has roughly 1.1 million distinct CDR3 sequences, less than 45% seen once. This clonotype was seen a handful of times.

The sequence came from an adult man with Graves' hyperthyroidism. Sequenced: peripheral blood or thyroid tissue (not recorded which). The chain couples TRBV5-4 to TRBJ1-4; a weak D match, TRBD1 (6 bases). The CDR3 DNA reads TGTGCCAGCAGTTTGACCGGGACACATGAAAAACTGTTTTTT. It encodes CASSLTGTHEKLFF.